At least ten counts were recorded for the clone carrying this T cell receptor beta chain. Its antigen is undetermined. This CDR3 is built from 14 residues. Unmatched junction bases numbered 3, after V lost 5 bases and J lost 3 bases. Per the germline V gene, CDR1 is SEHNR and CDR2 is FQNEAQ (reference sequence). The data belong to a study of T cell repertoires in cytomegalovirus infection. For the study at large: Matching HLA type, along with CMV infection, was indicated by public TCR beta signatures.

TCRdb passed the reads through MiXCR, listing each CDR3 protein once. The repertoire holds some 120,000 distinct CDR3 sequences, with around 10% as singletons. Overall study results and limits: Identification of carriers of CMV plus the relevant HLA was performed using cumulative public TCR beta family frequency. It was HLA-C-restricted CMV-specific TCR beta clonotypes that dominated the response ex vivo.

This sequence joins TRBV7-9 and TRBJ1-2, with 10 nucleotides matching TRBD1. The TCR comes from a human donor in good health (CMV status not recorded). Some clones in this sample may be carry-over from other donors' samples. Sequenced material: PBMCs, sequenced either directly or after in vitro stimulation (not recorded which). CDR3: CASSEGQGYYGYTF. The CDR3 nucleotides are TGTGCCAGCAGCGAGGGACAGGGGTACTATGGCTACACCTTC.